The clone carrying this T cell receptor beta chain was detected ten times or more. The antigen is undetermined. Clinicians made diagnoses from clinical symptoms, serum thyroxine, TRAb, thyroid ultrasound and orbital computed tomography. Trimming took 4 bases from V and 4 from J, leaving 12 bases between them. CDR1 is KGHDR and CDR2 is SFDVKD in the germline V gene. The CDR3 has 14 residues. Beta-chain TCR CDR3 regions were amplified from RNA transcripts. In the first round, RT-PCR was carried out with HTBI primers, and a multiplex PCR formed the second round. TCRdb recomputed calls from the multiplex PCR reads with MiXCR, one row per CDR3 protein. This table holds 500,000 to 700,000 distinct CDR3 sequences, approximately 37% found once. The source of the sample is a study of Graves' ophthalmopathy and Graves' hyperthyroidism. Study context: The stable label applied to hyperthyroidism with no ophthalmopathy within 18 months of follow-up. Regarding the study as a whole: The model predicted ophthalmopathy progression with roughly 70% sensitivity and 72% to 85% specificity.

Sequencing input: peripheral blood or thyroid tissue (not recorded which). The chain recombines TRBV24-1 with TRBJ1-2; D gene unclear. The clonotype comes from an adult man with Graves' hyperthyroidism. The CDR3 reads CATSEHGRSYGYTF. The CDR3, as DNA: TGTGCCACCAGTGAGCACGGACGCTCCTATGGCTACACCTTC.